These 12 T cell receptor beta chains originate from one sample sequenced in a study of blood T cell repertoires in COVID-19. TCRdb's table, derived via immunoSEQ multiplex PCR, lists solely in-frame clones and lacks some. Found here are 130,000 to 150,000 clones, approximately 89% of them singletons; the top ten hold about 1.6%. Material for sequencing was peripheral blood. These receptors came from a human donor in a cohort sampled during active COVID-19.

This clone was counted a few times. The chain carries TRBV7-2 and TRBJ1-5; weak D call: TRBD1 (6 bases). Trimming took off 5 bases at V and 8 bases at J, with 19 bases between the two ends. The CDR3 is made up of 15 amino acids. The germline V gene encodes CDR1 SGHTA and CDR2 FQGNSA. The CDR3 is CASSPNSGQGEPQHF. CDR3 sequence (DNA): TGTGCCAGCAGCCCAAATTCGGGACAAGGAGAGCCCCAGCATTTT. Variable domain in full (rest from reference TRBV7-2 and TRBJ1-5): GAGVSQSPSNKVTEKGKDVELRCDPISGHTALYWYRQSLGQGLEFLIYFQGNSAPDKSGLPSDRFSAERTGGSVSTLTIQRTQQEDSAVYLCASSPNSGQGEPQHFGDGTRLSIL.

This chain connects TRBV5-1 to TRBJ1-3; 9 nucleotides match TRBD1. The CDR3 covers 18 residues. Unmatched junction bases numbered 9, after V lost 2 bases and J lost 0 bases. Per germline, CDR1 SGHRS and CDR2 YFSETQ. In DNA form, the CDR3 reads TGCGCCAGCAGCTTCGGGACAGGGCCTCTACACTCTGGAAACACCATATATTTT. This codes for CASSFGTGPLHSGNTIYF.

This clone was observed a single time. This chain joins TRBV9 and TRBJ1-1, with 7 bases matching TRBD1. CDR1 and CDR2 from the germline V gene are SGDLS and YYNGEE. The CDR3 runs to 13 residues. Trimming removed 4 bases from V and 5 bases from J; junction bases left unmatched: 5. CDR3 coding DNA: TGTGCCAGCAGCCCAAGGGACAGAACTGAAGCTTTCTTT. It yields the protein CASSPRDRTEAFF.

This CDR3 reads CASSPTGVLRNTEAFF. The DNA of the CDR3 is TGCGCCAGCAGCCCTACAGGGGTTTTAAGGAACACTGAAGCTTTCTTT. The chain combines TRBV5-1 with TRBJ1-1; 7 nucleotides line up with TRBD1. The CDR3 length is 16 residues. Germline lookup yields CDR1 SGHRS and CDR2 YFSETQ. The V segment lost 4 bases and the J segment 1 base; nucleotides outside the gene matches: 10.

This clone was detected only a few times. The chain joins TRBV2 to TRBJ2-3; TRBD2 matches at 13 bases. The ends lost 2 bases at V and 4 bases at J; junction bases unmatched: 3. CDR3 length: 16 residues. Germline V gene lookup returns CDR1 SNHLY and CDR2 FYNNEI. CDR3 in DNA: TGTGCCAGCAGTGAAACTAGCGGGGGGGCTGCAGATACGCAGTATTTT. This codes for CASSETSGGAADTQYF.

The rearrangement links TRBV4-1 to TRBJ1-5; D not resolved. Germline V CDR1 and CDR2: MGHRA, YSYEKL. The germline V and J ends were trimmed by 1 base and 5 bases, with 12 bases remaining between them. The CDR3 length is 15 residues. For the CDR3, the DNA is TGCGCCAGCAGCCAAGTAGTGACACCTGATCAGCCCCAGCATTTT. This codes for CASSQVVTPDQPQHF.

The genes are TRBV7-2 and TRBJ2-1; perhaps TRBD2 as D (5 bases). The germline gives CDR1 SGHTA, CDR2 FQGNSA. The CDR3 runs to 13 residues. V was shortened by 5 bases and J by 9 bases, with 14 bases between the two germline ends. The CDR3 DNA reads as TGTGCCAGCAGCCTCCTCGGGGTTAGTGAGCAGTTCTTC. Its translation is CASSLLGVSEQFF.

The genes are TRBV6-1 and TRBJ1-4, with a weak D call TRBD1 (5 bases). The CDR3 totals 15 residues. Deletions cut 2 bases from V and 10 bases from J, with 17 bases between. Germline V gives CDR1 MNHNS, CDR2 SASEGT. For the CDR3, the DNA is TGTGCCAGCAGTGAACGACAGTCCGTACCTGGAAAACTGTTTTTT. Its translation is CASSERQSVPGKLFF.

The V call is TRBV15, the J call TRBJ1-6, with TRBD1 matching 7 bases. There are 17 residues in the CDR3. The germline gives CDR1 LNHNV, CDR2 YYDKDF (reference sequence). V was clipped by 0 bases and J by 10 bases; unmatched bases: 12. This CDR3 is CATSRDKGAVNRSPLHF. The CDR3 DNA follows: TGTGCCACCAGCAGAGACAAGGGGGCGGTGAATCGGTCACCCCTCCACTTT.

The chain combines TRBV7-9 with TRBJ2-1; a weak D match, TRBD2 (6 bases). Deletions cut 3 bases from V and 2 bases from J, with 11 bases between. The germline V gene encodes CDR1 SEHNR and CDR2 FQNEAQ (reference sequence). The CDR3 covers 15 residues. DNA of the CDR3: TGTGCCAGCAGCTTCGGGGGACCCACCTACAATGAGCAGTTCTTC. Translated: CASSFGGPTYNEQFF.

V is TRBV13 and J is TRBJ2-7; 10 bases fit TRBD1. Germline V gene lookup returns CDR1 PRHDT and CDR2 FYEKMQ (reference sequence). V lost 5 bases and J lost 4; bases outside the gene matches: 2. CDR3 length: 13 residues. The CDR3, as DNA: TGTGCCAGCAGCCTGGGACAGGGGTACGAGCAGTACTTC. Translated, it gives CASSLGQGYEQYF.

The chain joins TRBV11-1 to TRBJ2-7; 8 bases match TRBD1. The length of the CDR3 is 15 residues. Germline V CDR1 and CDR2: SGHAT, FQDESV (reference sequence). Trimming at V came to 2 bases and at J to 7 bases, leaving 10 bases not matched to a gene. CDR3 in DNA: TGTGCCAGCAGCTTAAAGGTCGGACAGGGTGGGGAGCAGTACTTC. Translating it yields CASSLKVGQGGEQYF. Based on the CDR3 plus reference TRBV11-1 and TRBJ2-7, the full variable domain is EAEVAQSPRYKITEKSQAVAFWCDPISGHATLYWYRQILGQGPELLVQFQDESVVDDSQLPKDRFSAERLKGVDSTLKIQPAELGDSAMYLCASSLKVGQGGEQYFGPGTRLTVT.